Listed below are T cell receptor beta chains from one sample, sequenced in a study of read filtering for tumor transcriptome and immune sequencing. A single record per CDR3 protein comes from TCRdb applying MiXCR to the reads. The repertoire has tens of thousands of distinct CDR3 sequences, around 21% of them found once; the top ten carry over 11%. The source material was a population of CD138-negative cells sorted from bone marrow. All receptors derive from a donor at least 40 years old with multiple myeloma. Each CDR3 is given with its conserved first and last residue. A D gene is named only where the DNA matches it firmly. A row's size may be missing; if present it is once, few, many or a size class.

j_gene: TRBJ2-5
d_gene: TRBD2
len: 14
abundance: many
v_gene: TRBV5-4
CDR3aa: CASSPGRGFETQYF
CDR3nt: TGTGCCAGCAGCCCCGGGCGGGGGTTCGAGACCCAGTACTTC

j_gene: TRBJ2-3
d_gene: .
len: 15
abundance: many
v_gene: TRBV29-1
CDR3aa: CSVETTGDSTDTQYF
CDR3nt: TGCAGCGTTGAGACAACAGGCGATAGCACAGATACGCAGTATTTT

j_gene: TRBJ2-7
d_gene: .
len: 14
abundance: .
v_gene: TRBV5-1
CDR3aa: CASSPADSSYEQYF
CDR3nt: TGCGCCAGCAGCCCGGCCGACAGTTCCTACGAGCAGTACTTC

j_gene: TRBJ2-3
d_gene: .
len: 12
abundance: many
v_gene: TRBV10-3
CDR3aa: CATGISTDTQYF
CDR3nt: TGTGCCACCGGGATTTCCACAGATACGCAGTATTTT

j_gene: TRBJ2-1
d_gene: .
len: 15
abundance: .
v_gene: TRBV10-1
CDR3aa: CASSLDTSSYNEQFF
CDR3nt: TGCGCCAGCAGCTTGGACACGAGCTCCTACAATGAGCAGTTCTTC

j_gene: TRBJ1-1
d_gene: .
len: 14
abundance: .
v_gene: TRBV11-3
CDR3aa: CASSRGGSSTEAFF
CDR3nt: TGTGCCAGCAGCCGCGGGGGCAGTTCGACTGAAGCTTTCTTT

j_gene: TRBJ2-7
d_gene: TRBD2
len: 15
abundance: many
v_gene: TRBV19
CDR3aa: CASSNGGVDPYEQYF
CDR3nt: TGTGCCAGTAGTAATGGGGGGGTCGACCCCTACGAGCAGTACTTC

j_gene: TRBJ1-2
d_gene: TRBD1
len: 17
abundance: many
v_gene: TRBV4-1
CDR3aa: CASSRGGTQGADYGYTF
CDR3nt: TGCGCCAGCAGCCGAGGCGGCACACAGGGGGCTGACTATGGCTACACCTTC

j_gene: TRBJ2-7
d_gene: .
len: 13
abundance: many
v_gene: TRBV5-1
CDR3aa: CASSLEGVREQYF
CDR3nt: TGCGCCAGCAGCTTGGAAGGGGTTCGTGAGCAGTACTTC

j_gene: TRBJ1-6
d_gene: .
len: 16
abundance: .
v_gene: TRBV19
CDR3aa: CASSMTLGQGSSPLHF
CDR3nt: TGTGCCAGTAGTATGACGTTGGGGCAGGGATCTTCACCCCTCCACTTT

j_gene: TRBJ2-3
d_gene: .
len: 13
abundance: many
v_gene: TRBV28
CDR3aa: CASRTVGPDTQYF
CDR3nt: TGTGCCAGCCGGACCGTGGGCCCAGATACGCAGTATTTT

j_gene: TRBJ2-5
d_gene: .
len: 16
abundance: .
v_gene: TRBV24-1
CDR3aa: CATQPSAGNPLETQYF
CDR3nt: TGTGCCACCCAACCGTCGGCCGGGAACCCGTTAGAGACCCAGTACTTC

j_gene: TRBJ2-7
d_gene: .
len: 15
abundance: many
v_gene: TRBV20-1
CDR3aa: CSARDPSTGGYEQYF
CDR3nt: TGCAGTGCTAGAGATCCGTCGACAGGAGGCTACGAGCAGTACTTC

j_gene: TRBJ2-5
d_gene: .
len: 13
abundance: many
v_gene: TRBV20-1
CDR3aa: CSAPYSLQETQYF
CDR3nt: TGCAGTGCTCCTTACTCTTTACAAGAGACCCAGTACTTC

j_gene: TRBJ1-5
d_gene: TRBD1
len: 15
abundance: many
v_gene: TRBV7-8
CDR3aa: CASSLRDSLNQPQHF
CDR3nt: TGTGCCAGCAGCTTGCGGGACAGCCTAAATCAGCCCCAGCATTTT

j_gene: TRBJ2-1
d_gene: TRBD2
len: 16
abundance: many
v_gene: TRBV20-1
CDR3aa: CSARVASGRSYNEQFF
CDR3nt: TGCAGTGCTAGAGTAGCTAGCGGGAGATCCTACAATGAGCAGTTCTTC

j_gene: TRBJ2-2
d_gene: TRBD2
len: 15
abundance: many
v_gene: TRBV5-1
CDR3aa: CASSSTSQNTGELFF
CDR3nt: TGCGCCAGCAGCTCGACTAGCCAGAACACCGGGGAGCTGTTTTTT

j_gene: TRBJ1-1
d_gene: .
len: 12
abundance: many
v_gene: TRBV7-9
CDR3aa: CASSSLGTEAFF
CDR3nt: TGTGCCAGCAGTTCCTTGGGGACTGAAGCTTTCTTT

j_gene: TRBJ2-5
d_gene: .
len: 14
abundance: few
v_gene: TRBV11-2
CDR3aa: CASSQGTTGETQYF
CDR3nt: TGTGCCAGCAGCCAAGGGACCACCGGGGAGACCCAGTACTTC

j_gene: TRBJ2-1
d_gene: TRBD2
len: 15
abundance: many
v_gene: TRBV7-3
CDR3aa: CASSPRTSGHNEQFF
CDR3nt: TGTGCCAGCAGCCCAAGGACTAGCGGTCACAATGAGCAGTTCTTC

j_gene: TRBJ2-1
d_gene: TRBD1
len: 17
abundance: many
v_gene: TRBV29-1
CDR3aa: CSVGGGQGFGSYNEQFF
CDR3nt: TGCAGCGTTGGTGGGGGACAGGGGTTCGGCTCCTACAATGAGCAGTTCTTC

j_gene: TRBJ2-2
d_gene: .
len: 13
abundance: many
v_gene: TRBV20-1
CDR3aa: CSANRGFTGELFF
CDR3nt: TGCAGTGCAAATCGGGGATTCACCGGGGAGCTGTTTTTT

j_gene: TRBJ2-3
d_gene: .
len: 15
abundance: .
v_gene: TRBV7-3
CDR3aa: CASSLSGVPTDTQYF
CDR3nt: TGTGCCAGCAGCTTATCCGGGGTACCCACAGATACGCAGTATTTT

j_gene: TRBJ1-1
d_gene: .
len: 10
abundance: many
v_gene: TRBV29-1
CDR3aa: CSAGHDEAFF
CDR3nt: TGCAGTGCGGGGCACGATGAAGCTTTCTTT

j_gene: TRBJ2-1
d_gene: .
len: 12
abundance: many
v_gene: TRBV20-1
CDR3aa: CSAPESGAKQFF
CDR3nt: TGCAGTGCCCCAGAAAGCGGAGCGAAGCAGTTCTTC

j_gene: TRBJ2-2
d_gene: .
len: 14
abundance: few
v_gene: TRBV10-3
CDR3aa: CAISLTLDTGELFF
CDR3nt: TGTGCCATCAGTCTGACCCTTGACACCGGGGAGCTGTTTTTT

j_gene: TRBJ2-2
d_gene: TRBD1
len: 14
abundance: once
v_gene: TRBV3-1
CDR3aa: CASATGPGTGELFF
CDR3nt: TGTGCCAGCGCGACAGGGCCAGGAACCGGGGAGCTGTTTTTT

j_gene: TRBJ2-1
d_gene: TRBD2
len: 16
abundance: .
v_gene: TRBV10-3
CDR3aa: CAVSLGPSGEYNELFF
CDR3nt: TGTGCCGTCAGCCTAGGTCCTAGCGGGGAATACAATGAGCTGTTCTTC

j_gene: TRBJ2-3
d_gene: TRBD1
len: 15
abundance: many
v_gene: TRBV10-2
CDR3aa: CASSVGTGGVDTQYF
CDR3nt: TGCGCCAGCAGCGTTGGGACAGGGGGCGTAGATACGCAGTATTTT

j_gene: TRBJ2-2
d_gene: .
len: 17
abundance: .
v_gene: TRBV5-1
CDR3aa: CASSLAGARETAGELFF
CDR3nt: TGCGCCAGCAGCTTGGCCGGTGCCAGGGAGACGGCCGGGGAGCTGTTTTTT

j_gene: TRBJ1-1
d_gene: TRBD1
len: 13
abundance: many
v_gene: TRBV6-5
CDR3aa: CASRDRSFSEAFF
CDR3nt: TGTGCCAGTCGGGACAGGTCTTTTTCTGAAGCTTTCTTT

j_gene: TRBJ2-1
d_gene: TRBD2
len: 16
abundance: many
v_gene: TRBV20-1
CDR3aa: CSANPGTSGTYNEQFF
CDR3nt: TGCAGTGCTAATCCCGGGACTAGCGGTACCTACAATGAGCAGTTCTTC

j_gene: TRBJ2-7
d_gene: TRBD2
len: 15
abundance: many
v_gene: TRBV5-1
CDR3aa: CASSLGLAGAYEQYF
CDR3nt: TGCGCCAGCAGCTTGGGACTAGCGGGAGCCTACGAGCAGTACTTC

j_gene: TRBJ2-6
d_gene: .
len: 15
abundance: .
v_gene: TRBV20-1
CDR3aa: CSVRPGAAGANVLTF
CDR3nt: TGCAGTGTTAGACCCGGTGCGGCGGGGGCCAACGTCCTGACTTTC

j_gene: TRBJ2-5
d_gene: .
len: 16
abundance: many
v_gene: TRBV7-9
CDR3aa: CASSRALLGGQETQYF
CDR3nt: TGTGCCAGCAGCCGTGCCTTGTTGGGAGGACAAGAGACCCAGTACTTC

j_gene: TRBJ2-1
d_gene: .
len: 15
abundance: few
v_gene: TRBV14
CDR3aa: CASSQVPTRPNEQFF
CDR3nt: TGTGCCAGCAGCCAAGTCCCGACTAGACCCAATGAGCAGTTCTTC

j_gene: TRBJ2-7
d_gene: TRBD2
len: 14
abundance: many
v_gene: TRBV29-1
CDR3aa: CSVRGGGASYEQYF
CDR3nt: TGCAGCGTCCGCGGGGGTGGGGCGTCCTACGAGCAGTACTTC

j_gene: TRBJ1-6
d_gene: TRBD1
len: 14
abundance: few
v_gene: TRBV20-1
CDR3aa: CSARVGQGDSPLHF
CDR3nt: TGCAGTGCTAGAGTGGGACAGGGGGATTCACCCCTCCACTTT

j_gene: TRBJ2-6
d_gene: TRBD1
len: 16
abundance: .
v_gene: TRBV19
CDR3aa: CASSDRGAKGANVLTF
CDR3nt: TGTGCCAGTAGCGACAGGGGAGCTAAAGGGGCCAACGTCCTGACTTTC

j_gene: TRBJ2-2
d_gene: .
len: 13
abundance: many
v_gene: TRBV3-1
CDR3aa: CASSQLSVRELFF
CDR3nt: TGTGCCAGCAGCCAACTAAGTGTCCGGGAGCTGTTTTTT

j_gene: TRBJ1-5
d_gene: TRBD1
len: 19
abundance: many
v_gene: TRBV24-1
CDR3aa: CATSDLGQGGHYSNQPQHF
CDR3nt: TGTGCCACCAGTGATTTGGGACAGGGGGGTCATTATAGCAATCAGCCCCAGCATTTT

j_gene: TRBJ2-5
d_gene: .
len: 11
abundance: many
v_gene: TRBV6-2/TRBV6-3
CDR3aa: CASNAWGTQYF
CDR3nt: TGTGCCAGCAACGCCTGGGGGACCCAGTACTTC